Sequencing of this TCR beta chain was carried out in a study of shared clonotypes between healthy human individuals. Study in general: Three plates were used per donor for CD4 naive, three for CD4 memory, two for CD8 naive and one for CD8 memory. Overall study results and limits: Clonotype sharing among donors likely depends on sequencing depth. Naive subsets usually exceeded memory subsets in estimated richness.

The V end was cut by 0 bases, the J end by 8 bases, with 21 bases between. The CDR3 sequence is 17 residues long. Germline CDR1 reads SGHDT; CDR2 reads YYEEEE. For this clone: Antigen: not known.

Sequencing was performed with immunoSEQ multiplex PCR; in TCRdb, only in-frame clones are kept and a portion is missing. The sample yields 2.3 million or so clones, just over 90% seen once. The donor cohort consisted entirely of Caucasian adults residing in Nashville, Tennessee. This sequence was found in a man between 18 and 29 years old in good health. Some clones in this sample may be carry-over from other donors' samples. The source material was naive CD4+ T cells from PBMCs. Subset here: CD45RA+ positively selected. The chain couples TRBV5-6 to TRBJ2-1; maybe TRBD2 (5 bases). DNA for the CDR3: TGTGCCAGCAGCTTGGTTAGAGGTTTGGACTCAACTCATGAGCAGTTCTTC. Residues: CASSLVRGLDSTHEQFF.